These 14 T cell receptor beta chains came from one sample sequenced in a study of PD-L1 blockade in urothelial cancer. The assay was immunoSEQ multiplex PCR, and TCRdb's table has in-frame clones only and misses some. This table holds more than 95,000 clones, about 89% found once. Time point defined: peripheral blood 6 weeks after treatment start. Here the sequenced sample was PBMCs, taken around atezolizumab (anti-PD-L1) treatment. These receptors came from a man between 60 and 75 years old with urothelial cancer.

V and J are TRBV7-3 and TRBJ2-1; TRBD1 matches at 7 bases. The CDR3 is made up of 16 amino acids. Germline values: CDR1 SGHTA, CDR2 FQGTGA. V was clipped by 2 bases and J by 5 bases; unmatched bases: 9. The CDR3 region has the DNA TGTGCCAGCAGCTTAGAGGGGGTGGGACAGCACAATGAGCAGTTCTTC. This sequence encodes CASSLEGVGQHNEQFF. Combining the CDR3 with reference TRBV7-3 and TRBJ2-1 gives the whole variable domain GAGVSQTPSNKVTEKGKYVELRCDPISGHTALYWYRQSLGQGPEFLIYFQGTGAADDSGLPNDRFFAVRPEGSVSTLKIQRTERGDSAVYLCASSLEGVGQHNEQFFGPGTRLTVL.

The V and J genes are TRBV30 and TRBJ2-1; 7 bases line up with TRBD1. V dropped 3 bases and J dropped 3; count of bases not matched to a gene: 5. Germline lookup yields CDR1 GTSNPN and CDR2 SVGIG (reference sequence). The CDR3 is 14 residues long. Written as DNA, the CDR3 is TGTGCCTGGAGCACAGGGGTCGGCTACAATGAGCAGTTCTTC. Protein: CAWSTGVGYNEQFF.

This rearrangement joins TRBV7-3 to TRBJ2-1; perhaps TRBD2 as D (6 bases). The CDR3 runs 19 residues. The V gene lost 5 bases and the J gene lost 3 bases, with 26 bases spanning the gap. Germline V lookup: CDR1 SGHTA, CDR2 FQGTGA. The CDR3 reads CASSPLDGTGGGHYNEQFF. The CDR3 bases are TGTGCCAGCAGCCCCCTCGACGGTACTGGTGGAGGGCACTACAATGAGCAGTTCTTC.

The chain carries TRBV30 and TRBJ2-1; tentatively, D is TRBD1 (6 bases). The CDR3 covers 14 residues. Germline lookup yields CDR1 GTSNPN and CDR2 SVGIG (reference sequence). Deletions cut 3 bases from V and 9 bases from J, with 18 bases between. The CDR3 spells CAWSRGYLQGEQFF. DNA of the CDR3: TGTGCCTGGAGCCGGGGTTATCTACAGGGTGAGCAGTTCTTC.

This clone was recorded a few times. The J gene is TRBJ2-7, the V gene TRBV7-2, with a possible D match to TRBD2 (6 bases). V lost 5 bases and J 3 bases, leaving 11 bases between the germline ends. From germline, CDR1 is SGHTA and CDR2 FQGNSA. The CDR3 is 13 amino acids. CDR3 region: CASSLRGGYEQYF. In nucleotides, the CDR3 is TGTGCCAGCAGCCTTCGGGGAGGCTACGAGCAGTACTTC.

CDR3 loop: CATSSNRIGQTFLNTEAFF. CDR3 DNA sequence: TGTGCCACCAGCAGTAACAGAATAGGACAAACTTTCCTTAACACTGAAGCTTTCTTT. This chain joins TRBV15 and TRBJ1-1; maybe TRBD1 (5 bases). Germline CDR1 LNHNV, CDR2 YYDKDF (reference sequence). Trimming took off 3 bases at V and 2 bases at J, with 25 bases between the two ends. This CDR3 spans 19 amino acids.

This chain connects TRBV6-1 to TRBJ2-3, with TRBD2 matching over 8 bases. The V gene's germline CDR1 is MNHNS and CDR2 SASEGT. V shed 10 bases, J shed 2 bases, and the junction held 11 bases outside the gene matches. This CDR3 has 15 residues. The CDR3 bases are TGTGCCACCAATCCGACTAGCGCAATCACAGATACGCAGTATTTT. It is translated as CATNPTSAITDTQYF.

The chain links TRBV4-3 to TRBJ2-1, with a possible D match to TRBD2 (6 bases). CDR1 and CDR2 (germline): LGHNA, YSLEER. The CDR3 covers 15 residues. Trimming removed 4 bases from V and 7 bases from J, with 17 bases in between. As DNA, the CDR3 is TGCGCCAGCAGCCTCTCCTTCGGGGCGGGGAATGAGCAGTTCTTC. This sequence encodes CASSLSFGAGNEQFF.

The chain carries TRBV7-9 and TRBJ1-3; D is possibly TRBD1 (6 bases). V was trimmed by 6 bases and J by 4 bases, leaving 13 bases between them. Germline values: CDR1 SEHNR, CDR2 FQNEAQ (reference sequence). The CDR3 loop spans 14 amino acids. The CDR3: CASSIQGFGNTIYF. CDR3 in DNA: TGTGCCAGCAGTATACAGGGTTTCGGAAACACCATATATTTT.

J is TRBJ2-7 and V is TRBV7-6; 7 positions match TRBD1. CDR3 length: 13 residues. V lost 5 bases, J lost 4 bases, and 5 bases stayed unmatched. Germline CDR1 reads SGHVS; CDR2 reads FNYEAQ. CDR3 region: CASSAPQGYEQYF. For the CDR3, the DNA is TGTGCCAGCAGCGCGCCACAGGGGTACGAGCAGTACTTC. The variable domain in full, with the rest retrieved from reference TRBV7-6 and TRBJ2-7, is GAGVSQSPRYKVTKRGQDVALRCDPISGHVSLYWYRQALGQGPEFLTYFNYEAQQDKSGLPNDRFSAERPEGSISTLTIQRTEQRDSAMYRCASSAPQGYEQYFGPGTRLTVT.

With regard to this clone: At one boundary the junction diverges from the germline segment, which might be a read error. The chain is built from TRBV6-1 and TRBJ1-3, with 7 bases fitting TRBD1. The CDR3 consists of 10 residues. Germline V gene lookup returns CDR1 MNHNS and CDR2 SASEGT. CDR3 nucleotides: TGTGCCAGCAGTGAATTGGGACAGCTATTT. Protein product: CASSELGQLF.

This clone was found a few times. V is TRBV28 and J is TRBJ2-4; 7 positions agree with TRBD1. The CDR3 sequence is 16 residues long. With 0 bases clipped from V and 5 bases from J, the junction kept 7 bases outside the gene matches. Looked up from germline, CDR1 is MDHEN and CDR2 is SYDVKM. CDR3 DNA sequence: TGTGCCAGCAGTTTATGGGCAGGGGGTACCGAAAACATTCAGTACTTC. Its protein product is CASSLWAGGTENIQYF.

The chain carries TRBV7-6 and TRBJ1-2; D is possibly TRBD1 (5 bases). V was shortened by 1 base and J by 5 bases, with 20 bases between the two germline ends. The CDR3 totals 17 residues. From germline, CDR1 is SGHVS and CDR2 FNYEAQ. Here the CDR3 reads CASSLGGEGNRKYGYTF. The CDR3 DNA reads as TGTGCCAGCAGCTTAGGTGGGGAGGGGAACCGGAAATATGGCTACACCTTC.

The chain links TRBV4-1 to TRBJ2-5, with a tentative D call TRBD1 (5 bases). The CDR3 runs 15 residues. V was trimmed by 0 bases and J by 2 bases, leaving 10 bases between them. The germline V gene has CDR1 MGHRA and CDR2 YSYEKL. CDR3 sequence (DNA): TGCGCCAGCAGCCAAGAATCGGCAGGGCAAGAGACCCAGTACTTC. Its protein is CASSQESAGQETQYF.